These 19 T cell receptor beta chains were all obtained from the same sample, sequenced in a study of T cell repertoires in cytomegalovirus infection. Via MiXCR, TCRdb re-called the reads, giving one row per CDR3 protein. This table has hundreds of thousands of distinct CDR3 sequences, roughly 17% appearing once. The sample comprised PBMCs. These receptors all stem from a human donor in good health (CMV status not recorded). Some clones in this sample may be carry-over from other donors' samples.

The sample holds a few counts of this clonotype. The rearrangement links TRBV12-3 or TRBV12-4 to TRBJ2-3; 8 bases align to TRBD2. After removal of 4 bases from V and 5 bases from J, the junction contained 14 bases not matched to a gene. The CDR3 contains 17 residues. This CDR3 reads CASSYYGRLATGDTQYF. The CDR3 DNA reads TGTGCCAGCAGTTATTATGGCCGACTAGCGACAGGAGATACGCAGTATTTT.

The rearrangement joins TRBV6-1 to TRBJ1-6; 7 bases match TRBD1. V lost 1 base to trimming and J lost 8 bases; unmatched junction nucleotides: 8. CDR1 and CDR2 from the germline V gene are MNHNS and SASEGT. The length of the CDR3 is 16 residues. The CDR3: CASSEGLGDRYSPLHF. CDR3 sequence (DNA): TGTGCCAGCAGTGAAGGGTTAGGGGACAGATATTCACCCCTCCACTTT.

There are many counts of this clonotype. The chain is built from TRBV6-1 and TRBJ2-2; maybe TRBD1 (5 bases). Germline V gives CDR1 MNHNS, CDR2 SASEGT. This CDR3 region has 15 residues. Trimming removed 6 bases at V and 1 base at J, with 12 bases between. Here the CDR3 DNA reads TGTGCCAGCAGGCTGAAAACAGGGAACACCGGGGAGCTGTTTTTT. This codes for CASRLKTGNTGELFF.

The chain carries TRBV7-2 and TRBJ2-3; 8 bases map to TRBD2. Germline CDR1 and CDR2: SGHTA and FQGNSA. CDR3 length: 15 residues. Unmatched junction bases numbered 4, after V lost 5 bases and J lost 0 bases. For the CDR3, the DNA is TGTGCCAGCAGCCATCGGGGGGGAAGCACAGATACGCAGTATTTT. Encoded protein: CASSHRGGSTDTQYF.

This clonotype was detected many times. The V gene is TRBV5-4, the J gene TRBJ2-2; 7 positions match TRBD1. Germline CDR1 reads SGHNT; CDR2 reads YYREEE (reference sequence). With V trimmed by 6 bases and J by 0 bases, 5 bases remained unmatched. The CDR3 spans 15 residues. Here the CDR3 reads CASNRQGPNTGELFF. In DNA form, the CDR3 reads TGTGCCAGCAACCGACAGGGTCCGAACACCGGGGAGCTGTTTTTT.

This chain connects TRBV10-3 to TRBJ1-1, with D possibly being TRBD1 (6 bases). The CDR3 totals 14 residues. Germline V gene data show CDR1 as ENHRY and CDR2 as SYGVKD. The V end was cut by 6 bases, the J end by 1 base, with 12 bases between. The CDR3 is CAIRPTGQNTEAFF. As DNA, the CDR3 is TGTGCCATCAGACCAACAGGGCAGAACACTGAAGCTTTCTTT.

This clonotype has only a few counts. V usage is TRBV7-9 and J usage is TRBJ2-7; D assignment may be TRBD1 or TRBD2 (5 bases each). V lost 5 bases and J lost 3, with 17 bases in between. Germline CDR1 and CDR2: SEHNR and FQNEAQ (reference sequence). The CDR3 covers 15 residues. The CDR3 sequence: CASSPWDPGDYEQYF. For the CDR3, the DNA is TGTGCCAGCAGCCCTTGGGACCCCGGGGACTACGAGCAGTACTTC.

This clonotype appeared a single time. CDR3 in DNA: TGCGCCAGCAGCTCGGGACTAGCGGGGGGCACAGATGAGCAGTTCTTC. This translates into CASSSGLAGGTDEQFF. The genes are TRBV5-1 and TRBJ2-1; 15 nucleotides line up with TRBD2. In germline, CDR1 is SGHRS, CDR2 YFSETQ. The trim removed 3 bases at V and 8 bases at J, leaving 6 bases unmatched. CDR3 size: 16 residues. Full variable domain (remainder filled in from reference TRBV5-1 and TRBJ2-1): KAGVTQTPRYLIKTRGQQVTLSCSPISGHRSVSWYQQTPGQGLQFLFEYFSETQRNKGNFPGRFSGRQFSNSRSEMNVSTLELGDSALYLCASSSGLAGGTDEQFFGPGTRLTVL.

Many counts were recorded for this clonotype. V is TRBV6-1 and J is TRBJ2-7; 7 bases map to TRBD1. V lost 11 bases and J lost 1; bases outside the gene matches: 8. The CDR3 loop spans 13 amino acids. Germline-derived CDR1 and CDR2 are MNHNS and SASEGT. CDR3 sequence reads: CAGAPGQSYEQYF. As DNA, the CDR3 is TGTGCCGGAGCGCCGGGACAGTCCTACGAGCAGTACTTC.

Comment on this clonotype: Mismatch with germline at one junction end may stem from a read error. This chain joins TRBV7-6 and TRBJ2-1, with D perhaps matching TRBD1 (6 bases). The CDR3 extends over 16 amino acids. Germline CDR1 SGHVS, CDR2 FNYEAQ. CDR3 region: CASSLGGDPPYNEQFF. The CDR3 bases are TGTGCTAGCAGCTTAGGGGGTGATCCACCCTACAATGAGCAGTTCTTC.

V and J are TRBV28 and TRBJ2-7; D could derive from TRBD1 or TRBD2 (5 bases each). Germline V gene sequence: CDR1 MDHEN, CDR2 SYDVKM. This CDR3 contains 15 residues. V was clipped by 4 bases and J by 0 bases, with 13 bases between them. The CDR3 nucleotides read TGTGCCAGCAGTTCGAGGGGCGAGAGCTCCTACGAGCAGTACTTC. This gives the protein CASSSRGESSYEQYF.

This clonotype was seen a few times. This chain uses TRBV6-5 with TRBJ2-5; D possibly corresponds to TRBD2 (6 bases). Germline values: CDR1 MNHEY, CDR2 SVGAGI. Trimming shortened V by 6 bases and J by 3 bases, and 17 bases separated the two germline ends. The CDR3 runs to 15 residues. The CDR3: CASSYALGGEETQYF. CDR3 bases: TGTGCCAGCAGCTACGCCCTTGGAGGGGAAGAGACCCAGTACTTC.

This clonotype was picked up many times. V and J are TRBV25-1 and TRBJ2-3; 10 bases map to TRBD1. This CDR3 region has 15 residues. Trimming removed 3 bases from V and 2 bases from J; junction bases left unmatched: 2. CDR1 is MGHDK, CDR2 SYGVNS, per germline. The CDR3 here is CASSEDRGYTDTQYF. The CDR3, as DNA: TGTGCCAGCAGTGAGGACAGGGGGTACACAGATACGCAGTATTTT.

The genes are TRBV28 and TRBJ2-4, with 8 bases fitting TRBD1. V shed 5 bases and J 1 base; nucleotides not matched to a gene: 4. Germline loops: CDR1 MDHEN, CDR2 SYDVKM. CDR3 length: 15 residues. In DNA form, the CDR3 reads TGTGCCAGCAGTGACAGGGGATCGGCCAAAAACATTCAGTACTTC. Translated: CASSDRGSAKNIQYF.

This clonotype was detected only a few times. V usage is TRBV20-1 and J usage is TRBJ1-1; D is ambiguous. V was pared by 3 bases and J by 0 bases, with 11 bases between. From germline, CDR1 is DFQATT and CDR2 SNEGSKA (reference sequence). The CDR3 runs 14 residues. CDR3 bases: TGCAGTGCTAGGGAGCATAGCATGAACACTGAAGCTTTCTTT. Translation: CSAREHSMNTEAFF.

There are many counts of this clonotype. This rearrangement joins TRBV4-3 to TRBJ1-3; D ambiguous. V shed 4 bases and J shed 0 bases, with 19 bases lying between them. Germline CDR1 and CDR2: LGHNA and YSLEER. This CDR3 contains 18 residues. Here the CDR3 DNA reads TGCGCCAGCAGCCCGAACAGACTCCACGGCCTCTCTGGAAACACCATATATTTT. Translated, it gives CASSPNRLHGLSGNTIYF.

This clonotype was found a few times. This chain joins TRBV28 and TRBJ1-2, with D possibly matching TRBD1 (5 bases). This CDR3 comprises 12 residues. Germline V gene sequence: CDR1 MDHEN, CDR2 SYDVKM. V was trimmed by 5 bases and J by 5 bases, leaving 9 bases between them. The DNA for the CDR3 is TGTGCCAGCAGTAAAGGGGTGTATGGCTACACCTTC. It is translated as CASSKGVYGYTF.

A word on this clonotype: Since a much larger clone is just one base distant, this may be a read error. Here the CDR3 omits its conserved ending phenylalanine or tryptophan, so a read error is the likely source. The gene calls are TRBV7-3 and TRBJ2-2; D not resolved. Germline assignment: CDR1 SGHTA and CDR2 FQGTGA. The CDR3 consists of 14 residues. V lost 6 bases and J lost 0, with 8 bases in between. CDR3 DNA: TGTGCCAGCAGTTCCTACACGAACACCGGGGAGCTGTTTTCT. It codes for CASSSYTNTGELFS.

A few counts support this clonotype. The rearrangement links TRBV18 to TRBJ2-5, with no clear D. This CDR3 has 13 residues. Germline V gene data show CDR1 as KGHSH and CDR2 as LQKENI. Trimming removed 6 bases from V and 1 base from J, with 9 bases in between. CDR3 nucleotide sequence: TGTGCCAGCTCCACCATGGTCCAAGAGACCCAGTACTTC. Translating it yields CASSTMVQETQYF.